Listed here are 16 T cell receptor beta chains from one sample, sequenced in a study of cytomegalovirus exposure and HLA in healthy donors. Researchers ran the PCR with 60 Vbeta and 13 Jbeta primers. Libraries were prepared by immunoSEQ multiplex PCR; TCRdb keeps only in-frame clonotypes and omits some of them. The sample carries some 200,000 clones, roughly 80% recorded once. Sequencing was carried out using PBMCs. The receptors stem from a woman aged 35 to 49 in good health and CMV-seronegative.

DNA of the CDR3: TGTGCCAGTAGTCCGGGCCGACAGGACGAGCAGTACTTC. It codes for CASSPGRQDEQYF. This chain joins TRBV19 and TRBJ2-7; tentative D call: TRBD1 (6 bases). This CDR3 is built from 13 residues. CDR1 LNHDA and CDR2 SQIVND come from the germline V gene (reference sequence). V was trimmed by 5 bases and J by 5 bases, leaving 13 bases between them.

The chain combines TRBV9 with TRBJ2-7; 11 bases are shared with TRBD2. V shed 3 bases, J shed 9 bases, and the junction held 5 bases outside the gene matches. Germline V gene sequence: CDR1 SGDLS, CDR2 YYNGEE. This CDR3 region has 13 residues. The CDR3: CASSGGLAEGQYF. CDR3 coding DNA: TGTGCCAGCAGCGGGGGACTAGCGGAAGGGCAGTACTTC.

In this sample, this clone turned up once. The DNA of the CDR3 is TGTGCCAGCAGTGAACGAAGCAACACTGAAGCTTTCTTT. Protein sequence: CASSERSNTEAFF. The chain has TRBV2 and TRBJ1-1, with D unclear. The CDR3 has 13 residues. Germline values: CDR1 SNHLY, CDR2 FYNNEI. V gave up 2 bases and J gave up 2 bases, with 6 bases separating them.

V usage is TRBV6-5 and J usage is TRBJ2-2; tentatively, D is TRBD1 (5 bases). The germline V and J ends were trimmed by 4 bases and 2 bases, with 8 bases remaining between them. Germline values: CDR1 MNHEY, CDR2 SVGAGI. CDR3 length: 14 amino acids. The CDR3 bases are TGTGCCAGCAGTTTTCAGGGAAACACCGGGGAGCTGTTTTTT. As protein: CASSFQGNTGELFF.

The table lists this clone with a few counts. CDR3 bases: TGCGCCAGCAGCCCCGCTTCCCAGGGTCAGCCCCAGCATTTT. Encoded protein: CASSPASQGQPQHF. The V call is TRBV4-3, the J call TRBJ1-5; tentatively, D is TRBD1 (5 bases). The V and J ends lost 4 bases and 6 bases respectively, with 13 bases between them. Per the germline V gene, CDR1 is LGHNA and CDR2 is YSLEER. The CDR3 runs 14 residues.

The CDR3 DNA follows: TGCGCCAGCAGTGAGTCAACACCCGGGACAGATACGCAGTATTTT. This sequence encodes CASSESTPGTDTQYF. This sequence joins TRBV10-1 and TRBJ2-3; D is undetermined. Trimming removed 0 bases from V and 3 bases from J, with 10 bases in between. Germline V lookup: CDR1 WNHNN, CDR2 SYGVQD (reference sequence). CDR3 size: 15 residues.

The genes are TRBV2 and TRBJ2-1; 7 nucleotides line up with TRBD2. This CDR3 comprises 11 residues. Trimming removed 3 bases from V and 13 bases from J; junction bases left unmatched: 3. CDR1 and CDR2 (germline): SNHLY, FYNNEI. CDR3 sequence: CASSEAGAQFF. CDR3 sequence (DNA): TGTGCCAGCAGTGAGGCGGGAGCTCAGTTCTTC.

The chain employs TRBV12-5 and TRBJ1-3; no clear D. Trimming took off 3 bases at V and 0 bases at J, with 9 bases between the two ends. Looked up from germline, CDR1 is LGHNT and CDR2 is FRNRAP. CDR3 length equals 15 residues. The CDR3 reads CASGFPQRSGNTIYF. Written as DNA, the CDR3 is TGTGCTAGTGGTTTCCCCCAGCGCTCTGGAAACACCATATATTTT.

V usage is TRBV9 and J usage is TRBJ2-7; 7 bases map to TRBD2. Germline V gene data show CDR1 as SGDLS and CDR2 as YYNGEE. CDR3 length equals 15 residues. V gave up 4 bases and J gave up 4 bases; unmatched junction bases: 11. The CDR3 coding sequence is TGTGCCAGCAGCCCCGTCGCTAGCGGACTTTACGAGCAGTACTTC. Amino acid sequence: CASSPVASGLYEQYF.

The genes are TRBV5-5 and TRBJ2-7; TRBD1 aligns across 8 bases. V shed 3 bases and J 0 bases; nucleotides not matched to a gene: 8. The CDR3 is made up of 16 amino acids. The V gene's germline CDR1 is SGHKS and CDR2 YYEKEE (reference sequence). CDR3 nucleotide sequence: TGTGCCAGCAGCTCCCCCCGGACAGGGATCTCCTACGAGCAGTACTTC. As protein: CASSSPRTGISYEQYF.

V is TRBV23-1 and J is TRBJ2-7; 11 bases match TRBD2. TRBV23-1 is noted as an ORF with a role that remains uncertain. V shed 2 bases and J 4 bases; nucleotides not matched to a gene: 7. The CDR3 is 16 amino acids. The DNA for the CDR3 is TGCGCCAGCAGTCAAAGGACTAGCGGGCCAGTATACGAGCAGTACTTC. Residues: CASSQRTSGPVYEQYF.

The count of this clone is one. J is TRBJ1-4 and V is TRBV10-3, with 9 bases identical to TRBD1. This CDR3 contains 14 residues. Losses at the gene ends were 7 bases for V and 4 bases for J; bases not matched to a gene: 4. Germline-derived CDR1 and CDR2 are ENHRY and SYGVKD. This CDR3 reads CAIKGQGYNEKLFF. The CDR3 coding sequence is TGTGCCATCAAGGGACAGGGATATAATGAAAAACTGTTTTTT.

CDR3 loop: CASSFRWMPGGKDEQYF. The CDR3 DNA follows: TGTGCCAGCAGCTTTCGATGGATGCCGGGCGGGAAAGACGAGCAGTACTTC. This chain links TRBV7-9 with TRBJ2-7, with a weak D call TRBD2 (6 bases). V was trimmed by 3 bases and J by 5 bases, leaving 23 bases between them. The CDR3 covers 17 residues. In germline, CDR1 is SEHNR, CDR2 FQNEAQ (reference sequence). The variable domain in full, with the rest retrieved from reference TRBV7-9 and TRBJ2-7, is DTGVSQNPRHKITKRGQNVTFRCDPISEHNRLYWYRQTLGQGPEFLTYFQNEAQLEKSRLLSDRFSAERPKGSFSTLEIQRTEQGDSAMYLCASSFRWMPGGKDEQYFGPGTRLTVT.

The gene calls are TRBV7-2 and TRBJ2-5; 10 bases are a match to TRBD2. The CDR3 covers 16 residues. V trimming: 5 bases; J trimming: 5 bases; junction bases outside the gene matches: 11. Per germline, CDR1 SGHTA and CDR2 FQGNSA. The CDR3 reads CASSPIASGSTETQYF. Written as DNA, the CDR3 is TGTGCCAGCAGCCCGATAGCTAGCGGGAGTACGGAGACCCAGTACTTC. The full variable domain, completed using reference TRBV7-2 and TRBJ2-5, is GAGVSQSPSNKVTEKGKDVELRCDPISGHTALYWYRQSLGQGLEFLIYFQGNSAPDKSGLPSDRFSAERTGGSVSTLTIQRTQQEDSAVYLCASSPIASGSTETQYFGPGTRLLVL.

This clone was picked up one time. CDR3 amino acids: CASSLLAGTDTQYF. In DNA, the CDR3 is TGTGCCAGCAGCCTTCTAGCGGGAACAGATACGCAGTATTTT. The rearrangement uses TRBV27 and TRBJ2-3; 9 positions agree with TRBD2. Germline V gene sequence: CDR1 MNHEY, CDR2 SMNVEV (reference sequence). The CDR3 is 14 amino acids. Losses at the gene ends were 6 bases for V and 3 bases for J; bases not matched to a gene: 4.

V is TRBV14 and J is TRBJ1-6, with 7 bases fitting TRBD1. Per germline, CDR1 SGHDN and CDR2 FVKESK. The CDR3 has 14 amino acids. Losses at the gene ends were 5 bases for V and 6 bases for J; bases not matched to a gene: 4. In nucleotides, the CDR3 is TGTGCCAGCAGCTCCCACAGGGGTAATTCACCCCTCCACTTT. Its translation is CASSSHRGNSPLHF.